The clone carrying this T cell receptor beta chain occurred a few times. Its antigen is currently unknown. CDR3 length: 13 residues. Trimming cost V 6 bases and J 7 bases; bases outside gene matches: 8. This record comes from a study of Graves' ophthalmopathy and Graves' hyperthyroidism. About the research overall: The collection of peripheral blood took place at initial diagnosis, before any treatment.

The study, taken as a whole, reports: Its predictions of ophthalmopathy progression gave the model almost 71% sensitivity and roughly 76% specificity.

Investigators amplified TCR beta CDR3 regions from RNA transcripts. Amplification began with first-round RT-PCR using HTBI primers, then second-round multiplex PCR was performed. TCRdb processed the multiplex PCR reads anew with MiXCR; each CDR3 protein has one entry. The sample has about 620,000 distinct CDR3 sequences, roughly 20% seen once. Among the exclusions were patients with other autoimmune diseases, uncontrolled infections, pregnancy or lactation. Clinical symptoms, serum thyroxine, TRAb, thyroid ultrasound and orbital computed tomography formed the basis of diagnosis. Material: peripheral blood. The chain combines TRBV12-3 or TRBV12-4 with TRBJ2-7, with 8 bases fitting TRBD2. The receptor's source is a woman younger than 35 with stable Graves' hyperthyroidism. Some clones in this sample may be carry-over from other donors' samples. CDR3 in amino acids: CASRDEREQEQYF. In DNA, the CDR3 is TGTGCCAGCAGGGACGAGCGGGAGCAAGAGCAGTACTTC.